These 30 T cell receptor beta chains were all obtained from the same sample, sequenced in a study of OX40 agonist ivuxolimab in advanced cancers. Sequencing used immunoSEQ multiplex PCR; TCRdb keeps in-frame clones, though not all of them. The data show about 100,000 clones, with 91% seen just once and 0.5% to 0.65% held by the top ten. The sample in question was CD4+ or CD8+ T cells sorted from blood, obtained in a trial of the OX40 agonist ivuxolimab. Receptors were obtained from an adult with an advanced solid tumor such as melanoma, head and neck, liver or kidney cancer.

DNA of the CDR3: TGTGCCAGCTCACCAGGACTAGCGATGAACTACGAGCAGTACTTC. It translates to CASSPGLAMNYEQYF. V usage is TRBV18 and J usage is TRBJ2-7; the match to TRBD2 covers 9 bases. Germline V gives CDR1 KGHSH, CDR2 LQKENI. This CDR3 is 15 amino acids long. The ends lost 2 bases at V and 3 bases at J; junction bases unmatched: 5. Full variable domain (remainder filled in from reference TRBV18 and TRBJ2-7): NAGVMQNPRHLVRRRGQEARLRCSPMKGHSHVYWYRQLPEEGLKFMVYLQKENIIDESGMPKERFSAEFPKEGPSILRIQQVVRGDSAAYFCASSPGLAMNYEQYFGPGTRLTVT.

V and J are TRBV2 and TRBJ2-1; D ambiguous. The CDR3 covers 14 residues. Germline-derived CDR1 and CDR2 are SNHLY and FYNNEI. V was pared by 1 base and J by 4 bases, with 8 bases between. The CDR3 sequence is CASSEEGGYNEQFF. DNA for the CDR3: TGTGCCAGCAGTGAAGAAGGCGGTTACAATGAGCAGTTCTTC.

Details on this clone: Other nucleotide sequences in the sample specify the same CDR3. The V and J genes are TRBV5-1 and TRBJ2-1; 7 positions agree with TRBD2. The CDR3 sequence is 15 residues long. CDR1 is SGHRS, CDR2 YFSETQ, per germline. The trim removed 0 bases at V and 3 bases at J, leaving 3 bases unmatched. Written as DNA, the CDR3 is TGCGCCAGCAGCTTGGGACTAGCCGGCTACAATGAGCAGTTCTTC. Translating gives CASSLGLAGYNEQFF. The full variable domain, in which reference TRBV5-1 and TRBJ2-1 provide the parts outside the CDR3, is KAGVTQTPRYLIKTRGQQVTLSCSPISGHRSVSWYQQTPGQGLQFLFEYFSETQRNKGNFPGRFSGRQFSNSRSEMNVSTLELGDSALYLCASSLGLAGYNEQFFGPGTRLTVL.

The V gene is TRBV5-4, the J gene TRBJ2-4; D tentatively fits TRBD1 or TRBD2 (5 bases each). Germline-derived CDR1 and CDR2 are SGHNT and YYREEE (reference sequence). The CDR3 extends over 14 amino acids. V gave up 4 bases and J gave up 0 bases, with 8 bases separating them. The CDR3 coding sequence is TGTGCCAGCAGCCCCGGGACAGCCAAAAACATTCAGTACTTC. It specifies CASSPGTAKNIQYF.

The genes are TRBV5-1 and TRBJ2-7, with TRBD2 matching 8 bases. From germline, CDR1 is SGHRS and CDR2 YFSETQ. The CDR3 length is 13 residues. With 4 bases clipped from V and 5 bases from J, the junction kept 5 bases outside the gene matches. CDR3 in DNA: TGCGCCAGCAGCACGGGACTAGTCCACGAGCAGTACTTC. It codes for CASSTGLVHEQYF.

The V call is TRBV4-1, the J call TRBJ1-4, with D unclear. Germline V gene data show CDR1 as MGHRA and CDR2 as YSYEKL. This CDR3 is 15 amino acids long. Trimming removed 1 base from V and 5 bases from J, with 11 bases in between. CDR3 coding DNA: TGCGCCAGCAGCCAAGTTGCAGGTGCAAATGAAAAACTGTTTTTT. Protein: CASSQVAGANEKLFF.

CDR3 DNA: TGTGCCAGCAGTTTAAGCGGGGCTACCTACGAGCAGTACTTC. Its protein product is CASSLSGATYEQYF. The rearrangement uses TRBV28 and TRBJ2-7; TRBD2 matches at 7 bases. This CDR3 is 14 amino acids long. The V gene's germline CDR1 is MDHEN and CDR2 SYDVKM. V lost 2 bases to trimming and J lost 2 bases; unmatched junction nucleotides: 3.

This clone was observed a handful of times. The chain links TRBV14 to TRBJ2-7; TRBD2 might be the D (7 bases). The CDR3 has 16 amino acids. Trimming removed 4 bases from V and 0 bases from J, with 16 bases in between. CDR1 SGHDN and CDR2 FVKESK come from the germline V gene. DNA of the CDR3: TGTGCCAGCAGCCCATCTTCCGGGGGGCTCTCCTACGAGCAGTACTTC. It encodes CASSPSSGGLSYEQYF.

CDR3 coding DNA: TGTGCCAGCAGCCCAGGGGATGGGGGCGCGGAGACCCAGTACTTC. Its translation is CASSPGDGGAETQYF. This chain connects TRBV7-9 to TRBJ2-5; a weak D match, TRBD1 (6 bases). Germline V gene data show CDR1 as SEHNR and CDR2 as FQNEAQ (reference sequence). Trimming removed 5 bases from V and 5 bases from J, with 18 bases in between. This CDR3 region has 15 residues.

This clone has only a few counts. The chain has TRBV4-1 and TRBJ1-4, with 7 bases identical to TRBD1. The length of the CDR3 is 16 residues. Trimming removed 3 bases from V and 6 bases from J; junction bases left unmatched: 10. The germline V gene encodes CDR1 MGHRA and CDR2 YSYEKL. CDR3 amino acids: CASSHETGTADEKLFF. CDR3 DNA sequence: TGCGCCAGCAGCCATGAAACCGGGACAGCGGATGAAAAACTGTTTTTT.

This clone was found a few times. V usage is TRBV7-9 and J usage is TRBJ1-1; D is uncertain. In germline, CDR1 is SEHNR, CDR2 FQNEAQ (reference sequence). V shed 1 base and J shed 3 bases, with 6 bases lying between them. CDR3 length: 13 residues. The CDR3 reads CASSLEEDTEAFF. The CDR3 DNA reads TGTGCCAGCAGCTTAGAGGAGGACACTGAAGCTTTCTTT.

V gene TRBV2 combines with J gene TRBJ1-2; D is perhaps TRBD1 (6 bases). Trimming left V 1 base short and J 8 bases short, with 8 bases between. Germline V CDR1 and CDR2: SNHLY, FYNNEI. This CDR3 is 12 amino acids long. The CDR3 DNA follows: TGTGCCAGCAGTGAAGACAGGGCCGGCTACACCTTC. Its protein product is CASSEDRAGYTF. The entire variable domain, with the rest obtained from reference TRBV2 and TRBJ1-2, is as follows: EPEVTQTPSHQVTQMGQEVILRCVPISNHLYFYWYRQILGQKVEFLVSFYNNEISEKSEIFDDQFSVERPDGSNFTLKIRSTKLEDSAMYFCASSEDRAGYTFGSGTRLTVV.

This clone was seen just once. The V call is TRBV7-2, the J call TRBJ1-1; D remains unclear. Germline-derived CDR1 and CDR2 are SGHTA and FQGNSA. V was clipped by 5 bases and J by 0 bases, with 10 bases between them. The CDR3 has 14 amino acids. The CDR3 sequence is CASSPRSLNTEAFF. The DNA for the CDR3 is TGTGCCAGCAGCCCGAGGAGCTTGAACACTGAAGCTTTCTTT. Complete variable domain (other parts from reference TRBV7-2 and TRBJ1-1): GAGVSQSPSNKVTEKGKDVELRCDPISGHTALYWYRQSLGQGLEFLIYFQGNSAPDKSGLPSDRFSAERTGGSVSTLTIQRTQQEDSAVYLCASSPRSLNTEAFFGQGTRLTVV.

This chain joins TRBV18 and TRBJ1-2; no reliable D call. From germline, CDR1 is KGHSH and CDR2 LQKENI. V was cut by 3 bases and J by 1 base, with 9 bases left in between. The CDR3 loop spans 14 amino acids. CDR3 in amino acids: CASSPKTSNYGYTF. In DNA, the CDR3 is TGTGCCAGCTCACCGAAAACAAGTAACTATGGCTACACCTTC.

This clone was recorded once. The chain carries TRBV2 and TRBJ2-3; D is ambiguous. This CDR3 comprises 13 residues. Germline CDR1 SNHLY, CDR2 FYNNEI. The germline V and J ends were trimmed by 6 bases and 2 bases, with 9 bases remaining between them. CDR3 residues: CASRGTATDTQYF. CDR3 coding DNA: TGTGCCAGCAGGGGCACCGCCACAGATACGCAGTATTTT. Full variable domain (missing parts from reference TRBV2 and TRBJ2-3): EPEVTQTPSHQVTQMGQEVILRCVPISNHLYFYWYRQILGQKVEFLVSFYNNEISEKSEIFDDQFSVERPDGSNFTLKIRSTKLEDSAMYFCASRGTATDTQYFGPGTRLTVL.

In its sample, this clone was seen a few times. This chain connects TRBV10-3 to TRBJ1-5; D unclear. Looked up from germline, CDR1 is ENHRY and CDR2 is SYGVKD. The CDR3 contains 14 residues. V was cut by 3 bases and J by 0 bases, with 6 bases left in between. DNA for the CDR3: TGTGCCATCAGTGACGTGTATAGCAATCAGCCCCAGCATTTT. Translating gives CAISDVYSNQPQHF.

The chain employs TRBV7-2 and TRBJ2-2; 11 bases line up with TRBD2. After removal of 2 bases from V and 1 base from J, the junction contained 3 bases not matched to a gene. The length of the CDR3 is 17 residues. CDR1 and CDR2 (germline): SGHTA, FQGNSA. This CDR3 is CASSLTSGGGNTGELFF. The CDR3, as DNA: TGTGCCAGCAGCTTAACTAGCGGGGGAGGGAACACCGGGGAGCTGTTTTTT.

The genes are TRBV7-2 and TRBJ2-5; D may be TRBD2 (6 bases). The length of the CDR3 is 14 residues. Germline CDR1 reads SGHTA; CDR2 reads FQGNSA. The V end was cut by 6 bases, the J end by 4 bases, with 15 bases between. CDR3 protein: CASSRAGRGETQYF. The CDR3 DNA reads TGTGCCAGCAGTCGGGCGGGACGGGGAGAGACCCAGTACTTC.

The gene calls are TRBV5-5 and TRBJ2-1; 16 bases align to TRBD2. This CDR3 is built from 17 residues. V dropped 4 bases and J dropped 8; count of bases not matched to a gene: 9. Germline assignment: CDR1 SGHKS and CDR2 YYEKEE (reference sequence). CDR3 bases: TGTGCCAGCAGCGGGGGACTAGCGGGAGGGGCGAGGGATGAGCAGTTCTTC. Its protein is CASSGGLAGGARDEQFF.

V usage is TRBV6-5 and J usage is TRBJ1-1; maybe TRBD1 (6 bases). Germline assignment: CDR1 MNHEY and CDR2 SVGAGI. Trimming stripped 4 bases from V and 6 bases from J, with 15 bases between. CDR3 length: 14 amino acids. The CDR3 DNA reads TGTGCCAGCAGTTTCTCGACAGGTCTGTCTGAAGCTTTCTTT. As protein: CASSFSTGLSEAFF.

This chain uses TRBV11-2 with TRBJ1-2; D remains unclear. The CDR3 totals 14 residues. The V end was cut by 8 bases, the J end by 5 bases, with 18 bases between. Germline CDR1 is SGHAT and CDR2 is FQNNGV. The CDR3 loop is CASASQEIPYGYTF. CDR3 nucleotide sequence: TGTGCCAGCGCGTCCCAGGAGATCCCGTATGGCTACACCTTC.

The genes are TRBV4-2 and TRBJ2-7; 11 bases agree with TRBD2. The CDR3 has 16 residues. J was trimmed by 3 bases and V by 1 base; bases with no gene match: 5. Germline CDR1 reads LGHNA; CDR2 reads YNFKEQ. The CDR3 DNA sequence: TGTGCCAGCAGCCAAGTGACTAGCGGGACCAACTACGAGCAGTACTTC. Translated, it gives CASSQVTSGTNYEQYF.

The chain uses TRBV7-2 and TRBJ1-2; D ambiguous. V shed 5 bases and J shed 3 bases, with 4 bases lying between them. CDR1 is SGHTA, CDR2 FQGNSA, per germline. This CDR3 comprises 11 residues. The CDR3 region is CASSTYYGYTF. The CDR3 coding sequence is TGTGCCAGCAGCACCTACTATGGCTACACCTTC.

J is TRBJ1-4 and V is TRBV20-1; D is uncertain. V was shortened by 5 bases and J by 6 bases, with 4 bases between the two germline ends. This CDR3 is 10 amino acids long. Germline V gene sequence: CDR1 DFQATT, CDR2 SNEGSKA (reference sequence). CDR3 protein: CSAWDEKLFF. Written as DNA, the CDR3 is TGCAGTGCTTGGGATGAAAAACTGTTTTTT.

This chain joins TRBV7-9 and TRBJ2-2; TRBD2 is a possible D gene (6 bases). Germline loops: CDR1 SEHNR, CDR2 FQNEAQ (reference sequence). Trimming took 1 base from V and 5 from J, leaving 8 bases between them. CDR3 size: 14 residues. The DNA for the CDR3 is TGTGCCAGCAGCTTAGGGGGAGGAACCGGGGAGCTGTTTTTT. It translates to CASSLGGGTGELFF.

The chain links TRBV18 to TRBJ2-2; 7 nucleotides match TRBD2. This CDR3 has 16 amino acids. Germline CDR1 KGHSH, CDR2 LQKENI. Trimming at V came to 4 bases and at J to 2 bases, leaving 7 bases not matched to a gene. The CDR3 DNA sequence: TGTGCCAGCTCACAGCCGGGAGGACTTAACACCGGGGAGCTGTTTTTT. Amino acid sequence: CASSQPGGLNTGELFF.

This rearrangement joins TRBV7-2 to TRBJ2-1, with 8 bases identical to TRBD2. The CDR3 totals 13 residues. Losses at the gene ends were 6 bases for V and 6 bases for J; bases not matched to a gene: 4. Germline V gives CDR1 SGHTA, CDR2 FQGNSA. CDR3 sequence (DNA): TGTGCCAGCAGGGCGGGAGGAGGCAATGAGCAGTTCTTC. As protein: CASRAGGGNEQFF.

The rearrangement joins TRBV27 to TRBJ2-1; 8 bases are a match to TRBD2. J was trimmed by 4 bases and V by 3 bases; bases with no gene match: 8. This CDR3 spans 16 amino acids. In germline, CDR1 is MNHEY, CDR2 SMNVEV (reference sequence). CDR3 amino acids: CASSLDRGRSYNEQFF. CDR3 coding DNA: TGTGCCAGCAGTTTGGATCGCGGGAGGTCATACAATGAGCAGTTCTTC.

Here the CDR3 reads CASSAQGLAGQETQYF. In DNA, the CDR3 is TGTGCCAGCAGCGCCCAGGGACTAGCGGGGCAAGAGACCCAGTACTTC. This chain links TRBV11-2 with TRBJ2-5; 13 positions agree with TRBD2. This CDR3 is 16 amino acids long. Germline V gene sequence: CDR1 SGHAT, CDR2 FQNNGV. With 5 bases clipped from V and 2 bases from J, the junction kept 5 bases outside the gene matches.

This chain joins TRBV5-1 and TRBJ2-1, with D perhaps matching TRBD2 (6 bases). Trimming took 0 bases from V and 8 from J, leaving 9 bases between them. Per germline, CDR1 SGHRS and CDR2 YFSETQ. The CDR3 extends over 13 amino acids. As DNA, the CDR3 is TGCGCCAGCAGCTTGGCATGGGGGGATGAGCAGTTCTTC. It specifies CASSLAWGDEQFF.